The 18 T cell receptor beta chains in this list originate from one sample, sequenced in a study of T cell responses to AZD1222 COVID-19 vaccine. Assay: immunoSEQ multiplex PCR; the TCRdb copy retains only in-frame clones and omits some. Of around 120,000 clones in the sample, approximately 90% are singletons; the top ten hold approximately 2.6%. The sample in question was peripheral blood, obtained 28 days after the second AZD1222 dose. These receptors were taken from an adult who received the AZD1222 COVID-19 vaccine.

The V gene is TRBV11-3, the J gene TRBJ2-7; 12 bases agree with TRBD1. V was pared by 4 bases and J by 5 bases, with 6 bases of the junction left unmatched. Germline V gene sequence: CDR1 SGHNT, CDR2 YENEEA. The CDR3 length is 15 residues. The CDR3 region is CASSSGTGGYNEQYF. The CDR3 nucleotides are TGTGCCAGCAGCTCCGGGACAGGGGGCTACAACGAGCAGTACTTC.

The chain joins TRBV18 to TRBJ2-5; D is perhaps TRBD1 or TRBD2 (5 bases each). Germline CDR1 reads KGHSH; CDR2 reads LQKENI. The CDR3 spans 17 residues. With 5 bases removed from V and 0 bases from J, the gap between germline ends came to 19 bases. The CDR3 sequence: CASSSLRAGWDQETQYF. CDR3 nucleotides: TGTGCCAGCTCATCTTTGAGGGCAGGGTGGGACCAAGAGACCCAGTACTTC.

This rearrangement joins TRBV19 to TRBJ2-3; 9 positions agree with TRBD2. Trimming took 4 bases from V and 7 from J; bases not matched to a gene: 6. The CDR3 is made up of 14 amino acids. The germline gives CDR1 LNHDA, CDR2 SQIVND (reference sequence). CDR3 loop: CASSSSGGPNTQYF. For the CDR3, the DNA is TGTGCCAGTAGTAGTAGCGGGGGCCCGAATACGCAGTATTTT.

On this clone: Additional DNA sequences in this sample encode the identical CDR3. This chain joins TRBV4-1 and TRBJ2-7; 8 nucleotides line up with TRBD1. V was pared by 1 base and J by 1 base, with 3 bases of the junction left unmatched. The CDR3 totals 15 residues. Germline V gives CDR1 MGHRA, CDR2 YSYEKL. The CDR3 sequence: CASSQGWTGSYEQYF. CDR3 nucleotides: TGCGCCAGCAGCCAAGGGTGGACAGGGTCCTACGAGCAGTACTTC.

V usage is TRBV6-2 or TRBV6-3 and J usage is TRBJ2-1; tentatively, D is TRBD2 (5 bases). V was pared by 6 bases and J by 12 bases, with 12 bases between. CDR1 is MNHEY, CDR2 SVGEGT, per germline. This CDR3 is built from 11 residues. CDR3 sequence (DNA): TGTGCCAGCAGCCGGAGCGCGGGGCAGTTCTTC. Translating gives CASSRSAGQFF.

This chain joins TRBV5-5 and TRBJ2-7; either TRBD1 or TRBD2 may fit D (6 bases each). Trimming removed 2 bases at V and 6 bases at J, with 27 bases between. The CDR3 length is 18 residues. Per the germline V gene, CDR1 is SGHKS and CDR2 is YYEKEE (reference sequence). The DNA of the CDR3 is TGTGCCAGCAGCTTTAAGCCTTGGAGGGAACAGGGACTTGGCGAGCAGTACTTC. Translated: CASSFKPWREQGLGEQYF.

The chain couples TRBV4-2 to TRBJ2-3, with 8 bases that match TRBD2. J lost 5 bases, V lost 1 base, and 11 bases had no gene match. Germline CDR1 is LGHNA and CDR2 is YNFKEQ. The CDR3 consists of 17 residues. This chain's CDR3 is CASSQGVPGGLGDTQYF. The CDR3 DNA is TGTGCCAGCAGCCAAGGTGTTCCGGGGGGGCTTGGAGATACGCAGTATTTT.

The chain is built from TRBV21-1 and TRBJ2-1; the table gives TRBD2 as D, unverified against the DNA. TRBV21-1 is a pseudogene locus. The CDR3 has 16 amino acids. This CDR3 is CASSKRREYLYNEQFF. The CDR3 nucleotides are TGTGCCAGCAGCAAAAGGAGGGAGTACTTGTACAATGAGCAGTTCTTC.

The rearrangement links TRBV27 to TRBJ1-2; 9 nucleotides line up with TRBD1. Germline V gene sequence: CDR1 MNHEY, CDR2 SMNVEV (reference sequence). The CDR3 totals 15 residues. V trimming: 5 bases; J trimming: 2 bases; junction bases outside the gene matches: 6. The CDR3 DNA follows: TGTGCCAGCAGTCTAGCGGGACAGGGAAACTATGGCTACACCTTC. Residues: CASSLAGQGNYGYTF.

The chain has TRBV19 and TRBJ1-2; 7 bases fit TRBD1. The CDR3 has 17 amino acids. Germline loops: CDR1 LNHDA, CDR2 SQIVND (reference sequence). V lost 7 bases to trimming and J lost 4 bases; unmatched junction nucleotides: 18. In DNA form, the CDR3 reads TGTGCCAGTACCCCTCATTCGGACAGGAGCCCCTCCTATGGCTACACCTTC. It encodes CASTPHSDRSPSYGYTF. The full variable domain, in which reference TRBV19 and TRBJ1-2 provide the parts outside the CDR3, is DGGITQSPKYLFRKEGQNVTLSCEQNLNHDAMYWYRQDPGQGLRLIYYSQIVNDFQKGDIAEGYSVSREKKESFPLTVTSAQKNPTAFYLCASTPHSDRSPSYGYTFGSGTRLTVV.

The CDR3 reads CASSPLDSSYEQYF. The CDR3 DNA reads as TGTGCCAGCAGTCCGCTGGACAGTTCCTACGAGCAGTACTTC. The V gene is TRBV27, the J gene TRBJ2-7; tentatively, D is TRBD1 (6 bases). The CDR3 is 14 amino acids. The ends were cut back, 5 bases at V and 1 base at J, with 12 bases in the middle. Germline V CDR1 and CDR2: MNHEY, SMNVEV (reference sequence).

The chain employs TRBV6-2 or TRBV6-3 and TRBJ2-2; 7 nucleotides match TRBD1. The CDR3 totals 16 residues. The V segment lost 0 bases and the J segment 3 bases; nucleotides outside the gene matches: 4. CDR1 is MNHEY and CDR2 is SVGEGT in the germline V gene. The chain's CDR3 is CASSYSNRGYTGELFF. The CDR3 nucleotides are TGTGCCAGCAGTTACTCGAACAGGGGATACACCGGGGAGCTGTTTTTT.

This clone was detected a few times. The chain uses TRBV4-3 and TRBJ1-2; D gene ambiguous. CDR3 size: 15 residues. Trimming removed 5 bases at V and 2 bases at J, with 15 bases between. The germline V gene encodes CDR1 LGHNA and CDR2 YSLEER. CDR3 loop: CASSARSTLNYGYTF. The CDR3 region has the DNA TGCGCCAGCAGCGCAAGATCGACCTTGAACTATGGCTACACCTTC.

The V gene is TRBV7-2, the J gene TRBJ2-7; 10 nucleotides line up with TRBD2. Germline lookup yields CDR1 SGHTA and CDR2 FQGNSA. CDR3 size: 18 residues. J was trimmed by 0 bases and V by 0 bases; bases with no gene match: 8. Here the CDR3 DNA reads TGTGCCAGCAGCTTAGCTGCTAGCGGGGGTGCCAGCTCCTACGAGCAGTACTTC. Encoded protein: CASSLAASGGASSYEQYF.

The chain couples TRBV3-1 (or the pseudogene TRBV3-2) to TRBJ1-1; a weak D match, TRBD1 (5 bases). This CDR3 contains 13 residues. Germline CDR1 LGHDT, CDR2 YNNKEL (reference sequence). Trimming cost V 3 bases and J 4 bases, with 9 bases left between them. This chain's CDR3 is CASSHGGGTEAFF. Here the CDR3 DNA reads TGTGCCAGCAGCCACGGGGGGGGCACTGAAGCTTTCTTT.

V usage is TRBV3-1 (or the pseudogene TRBV3-2) and J usage is TRBJ1-1; 8 positions match TRBD1. CDR1 LGHDT and CDR2 YNNKEL come from the germline V gene (reference sequence). This CDR3 region has 17 residues. Losses at the gene ends were 6 bases for V and 4 bases for J; bases not matched to a gene: 16. CDR3 sequence: CASSPPQTGVSSTEAFF. CDR3 sequence (DNA): TGTGCCAGCAGTCCCCCGCAGACAGGGGTCTCGAGCACTGAAGCTTTCTTT.

V usage is TRBV18 and J usage is TRBJ2-5; D is undetermined. Germline loops: CDR1 KGHSH, CDR2 LQKENI. V was pared by 4 bases and J by 5 bases, with 14 bases between. The CDR3 consists of 14 residues. The chain's CDR3 is CASSRSGQTETQYF. The CDR3 bases are TGTGCCAGCTCACGGTCCGGGCAGACGGAGACCCAGTACTTC.

This clone was observed a single time. The chain carries TRBV5-4 and TRBJ2-3; 7 nucleotides line up with TRBD1. Unmatched junction bases numbered 12, after V lost 5 bases and J lost 3 bases. This CDR3 is 16 amino acids long. CDR1 SGHNT and CDR2 YYREEE come from the germline V gene (reference sequence). For the CDR3, the DNA is TGTGCCAGCAGTGAAGACCGGGACAGAAAAACAGATACGCAGTATTTT. It encodes CASSEDRDRKTDTQYF. Full variable domain (remainder filled in from reference TRBV5-4 and TRBJ2-3): ETGVTQSPTHLIKTRGQQVTLRCSSQSGHNTVSWYQQALGQGPQFIFQYYREEENGRGNFPPRFSGLQFPNYSSELNVNALELDDSALYLCASSEDRDRKTDTQYFGPGTRLTVL.